The T cell receptor (beta chain) under discussion was sequenced for a study of T-cell reconstitution after alpha-beta-depleted transplantation in children. Unique molecular identifiers were incorporated into the prepared TCRbeta library. One entry per CDR3 protein results from TCRdb running MiXCR on the PCR reads. The sample consists of about 410,000 distinct CDR3 sequences, roughly 20% of them appearing once. The CDR3 is made up of 14 amino acids. Germline V gene sequence: CDR1 SGHRS, CDR2 YFSETQ. The V and J ends lost 0 bases and 9 bases respectively, with 10 bases between them. The chain links TRBV5-1 to TRBJ1-6; D is unclear. The TCR originated in a human donor who donated a stem cell graft to a child with acute myeloid leukemia. The source was PBMCs from the stem cell graft donor, collected from the stem cell graft. The CDR3 coding sequence is TGCGCCAGCAGCTTGGGGGGTCTCCCTTCACCCCTCCACTTT. Its translation is CASSLGGLPSPLHF.